Reported below is one T cell receptor beta chain. The specificity of this receptor is unknown. Base qualities are not recorded, but no much larger clone differs from it by a single base. The library was obtained by 5' RACE. Sequenced on an Illumina HiSeq 2500. A second PCR of roughly 7 to 11 cycles was performed with a sample-barcoded 5' primer and a J-beta primer mix. Each TCR beta cDNA molecule received a unique molecular identifier from a template-switch 5' adaptor carrying 12 random nucleotides. Each sample yielded at least 3 million CDR3-containing paired-end reads. The Mint cDNA synthesis kit, primed by a TRBC-specific oligonucleotide, was used to synthesize first-strand cDNA from all RNA. All cDNA was treated with uracil-DNA glycosylase and then went through a first 18-cycle PCR with the universal primers M1SS and BC2_uni_R. As for the authors' bioinformatics: For normalization, 1 million high-quality reads, each with a distinct molecular identifier, were randomly selected from each sample. Reads with shared molecular identifiers were discarded instead of being binned into consensus sequences. CDR3 identification, clonotype clustering and error correction used MiTCR with a Q25 quality threshold and the strictest error-elimination algorithm. A nonparametric unseen species model using Euler transformation provided a lower-bound estimate of total TCR beta diversity. Using fastp at Q25 and MiXCR, TCRdb reprocessed the public reads and kept productive beta chains. Identical CDR3 protein sequences are pooled into one entry, listed with their most common genes and DNA. The V and J calls shown here were made by TCRdb, not taken from the authors' results. The sample profile shows 850,000 to 1,000,000 distinct CDR3 sequences; roughly 43% of them were found once. The ten largest make up around 15% of the sample.

The record originates from a study of blood T cells in healthy people across ages (dated by TCRdb to between 2015 and 2016). Some background on the complete study: Template switching captured roughly one uniquely barcoded TCR beta cDNA molecule per two T cells in model experiments. The study measured age-related changes in TCR beta repertoire diversity using deep sequencing normalized with unique cDNA molecular identifiers. For two donors (one aged 18 to 30 and one aged 80 or older), the study analyzed two additional independent replicas of 1 million unique cDNA reads from the same blood draw. The donors were split into four age groups: young (average around 15 years), middle-aged (roughly 40), aged (roughly 60) and long-lived (roughly 80). To avoid experimental bias, donors of different ages were distributed randomly across sequencing lanes.

V drops 2 bases and J drops 2 bases, leaving 12 bases in between. The CDR3 numbers 15 residues from cysteine through phenylalanine. This entry keeps only the CDR3 DNA: 45 bases, framed from base 1. Donors were approximately 42 systemically healthy Caucasian individuals from Russia aged 6 to 90 years. Each donor gave approximately 9.4 milliliters of peripheral blood, drawn into EDTA-treated Vacutainer tubes. PBMCs were isolated by Ficoll-Paque density-gradient centrifugation, with at least 6.5 million obtained per sample. Trizol reagent was used to extract total RNA from the PBMCs, yielding at least 6 micrograms per sample. Naive CD45RAhigh/CD27high T cell percentages were measured by flow cytometry on a PBMC aliquot from every donor. Paper-wide results and their limitations: Compared with the aged group, the long-lived group had more naive CD4+ T cells, fewer expanded clones and increased TCR diversity, a pattern suggesting age selection. Conclusive comparison of naive and antigen-experienced compartments was prevented by the profiling of bulk unsorted PBMCs. Estimates of total diversity from one million sequenced T cells were regarded as lower bounds and underestimates. A strong correlation was found between observed TCR beta diversity and the percentage of naive T cells measured by flow cytometry. The CMV infection status of donors was not known, potentially confounding age-related changes in expanded clonotypes. Observed TCR beta diversity per million T cells fell roughly linearly with age, and a significant reduction was already apparent by age around 40.

The sequence was collected from a man aged 25 to 40 in good health. The rearrangement joined TRBV5-7 to TRBJ2-3; TRBD1 might be the D gene, on 5 matching bases. TRBV5-7 is an ORF for which the function is uncertain. Sequencing was done on a sample of blood. The CDR3 amino acid sequence is: CASSLPDSDTDTQYF. The nucleotide sequence is given as TGTGCCAGCAGCTTACCCGACAGCGACACAGATACGCAGTATTTT.